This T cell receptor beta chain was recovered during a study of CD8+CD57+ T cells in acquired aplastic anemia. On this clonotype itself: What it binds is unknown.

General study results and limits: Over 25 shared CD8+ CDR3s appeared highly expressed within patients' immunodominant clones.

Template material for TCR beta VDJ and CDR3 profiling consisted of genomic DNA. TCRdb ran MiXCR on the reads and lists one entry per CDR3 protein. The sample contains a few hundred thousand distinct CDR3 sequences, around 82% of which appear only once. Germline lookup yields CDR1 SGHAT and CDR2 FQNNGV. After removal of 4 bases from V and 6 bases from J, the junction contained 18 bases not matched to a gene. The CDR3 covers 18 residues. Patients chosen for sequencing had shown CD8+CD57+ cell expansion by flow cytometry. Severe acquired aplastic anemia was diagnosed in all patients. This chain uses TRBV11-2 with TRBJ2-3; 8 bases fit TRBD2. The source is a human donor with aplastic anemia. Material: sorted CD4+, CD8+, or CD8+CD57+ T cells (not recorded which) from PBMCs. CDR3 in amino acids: CASSSPPQERGIEDTQYF. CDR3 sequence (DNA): TGTGCCAGCAGCTCACCCCCTCAGGAGCGGGGGATCGAGGATACGCAGTATTTT.